This is a list of T cell receptor beta chains from one sample in a study of T cells in localized non-small cell lung cancer. This table comes from immunoSEQ multiplex PCR, and its TCRdb copy is limited to in-frame clones, with some not included. The sample holds about 36,000 clones; approximately 92% are singletons and the top ten take more than 5.5%. Sequenced material: peripheral blood, taken before any cancer treatment. The receptors originated from a female donor aged 60 or older with stage I lung adenocarcinoma. Each CDR3 is given with its conserved first and last residue. The order of the fields is D gene, V gene, J gene, clone size, CDR3 DNA, CDR3 protein. D genes are given only for firm matches. Clone size appears in some rows only: once, few, many, or a class for an expanded clone.

>.|TRBV6-1|TRBJ1-5|.
TGTGCCAGCAGTGAAGGGGGAGGGGCTTATAGCAATCAGCCCCAGCATTTT
CASSEGGGAYSNQPQHF
>.|TRBV6-6|TRBJ1-1|.
TGTGCCAGCAGTCGGTCTGCTAGCGGGACTTATTTCGAAGCTTTCTTT
CASSRSASGTYFEAFF
>.|TRBV2|TRBJ2-2|.
TGTGCCAGCAGTGATGTGGGAAAAGGGGAGCTGTTTTTT
CASSDVGKGELFF
>TRBD2|TRBV5-1|TRBJ2-3|.
TGCGCCAGCAGCTTGGATGGGACTAGGGAAGATACGCAGTATTTT
CASSLDGTREDTQYF
>.|TRBV6-5|TRBJ2-1|.
TGTGCCAGCAGCCGGACATCGGTTAAGTTCGATGAGCAGTTCTTC
CASSRTSVKFDEQFF
>.|TRBV18|TRBJ2-5|.
TGTGCCAGCTCACCACGGGCAGAAGGGCCGACGGGAGAGACCCAGTACTTC
CASSPRAEGPTGETQYF
>.|TRBV11-2|TRBJ2-3|once
TGTGCCAGCAGCTCGCTAGATACGCAGTATTTT
CASSSLDTQYF
>.|TRBV10-2|TRBJ1-1|few
TGCGCCAGCAGTGACAGGTCAAAAGGCGGAGACACTGAAGCTTTCTTT
CASSDRSKGGDTEAFF
>TRBD1|TRBV11-3|TRBJ1-4|.
TGTGCCAGCAGCTTAACCGGGACAGGGGACGAAAAACTGTTTTTT
CASSLTGTGDEKLFF
>.|TRBV4-1|TRBJ2-3|.
TGCGCCAGCAGCCAAGCCCAGGGGACAGATACGCAGTATTTT
CASSQAQGTDTQYF
>TRBD1|TRBV6-4|TRBJ1-2|few
TGTGCCAGCAGGGGGACAGGGGATGGCTACACCTTC
CASRGTGDGYTF
>.|TRBV10-3|TRBJ1-5|.
TGTGCCATAACAGGAGGTGGTAATCAGCCCCAGCATTTT
CAITGGGNQPQHF
>.|TRBV7-6|TRBJ2-3|.
TGTGCCAGCACCCCCAGGGGGGTTACTAGCACAGATACGCAGTATTTT
CASTPRGVTSTDTQYF
>.|TRBV18|TRBJ2-6|.
TGTGCCAGCTCAGATCAGTACCTGTCAGCTGGGGCCAACGTCCTGACTTTC
CASSDQYLSAGANVLTF
>TRBD2|TRBV7-9|TRBJ2-1|.
TGTGCCAGCAGCCTAACTAGCGGGGGAGAGAATGAGCAGTTCTTC
CASSLTSGGENEQFF
>.|TRBV5-4|TRBJ1-2|.
TGTGCCAGCAGCTTAGGGTCCGCCGGGGTCTATGGCTACACCTTC
CASSLGSAGVYGYTF